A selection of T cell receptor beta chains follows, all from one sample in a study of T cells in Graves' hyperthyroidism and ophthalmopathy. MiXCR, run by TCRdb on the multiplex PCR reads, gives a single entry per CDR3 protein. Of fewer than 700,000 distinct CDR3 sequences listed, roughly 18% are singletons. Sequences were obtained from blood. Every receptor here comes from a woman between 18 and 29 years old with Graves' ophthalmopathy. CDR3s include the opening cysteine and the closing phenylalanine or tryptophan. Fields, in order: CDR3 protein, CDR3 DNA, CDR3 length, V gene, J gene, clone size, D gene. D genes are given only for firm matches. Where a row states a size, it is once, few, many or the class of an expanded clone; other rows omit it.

CASSKDPGQWNTGELFF	TGTGCCAGCAGTAAAGATCCGGGACAGTGGAACACCGGGGAGCTGTTTTTT	17	TRBV28	TRBJ2-2	few	TRBD1
CASSLGHESYGYTF	TGCGCCAGCAGCTTGGGCCACGAGAGCTATGGCTACACCTTC	14	TRBV5-1	TRBJ1-2	few	.
CASRKAGDNGELFF	TGTGCCAGCAGGAAGGCGGGGGATAACGGGGAGCTGTTTTTT	14	TRBV6-1	TRBJ2-2	.	TRBD2
CASTSLVSEQFF	TGTGCCAGCACCAGCCTAGTGAGTGAGCAGTTCTTC	12	TRBV28	TRBJ2-1	many	.
CASSLDPGGINTGELFF	TGTGCCAGCAGCTTAGATCCAGGGGGGATCAACACCGGGGAGCTGTTTTTT	17	TRBV11-3	TRBJ2-2	few	.
CASSENSPRAQYF	TGTGCCAGCAGTGAAAACAGCCCCCGGGCGCAGTACTTC	13	TRBV6-1	TRBJ2-7	.	.
CASERADNEQFF	TGTGCCAGCGAACGGGCGGATAATGAGCAGTTCTTC	12	TRBV7-9	TRBJ2-1	many	.
CASSSMGDTGELFF	TGTGCCAGCAGCTCCATGGGAGACACCGGGGAGCTGTTTTTT	14	TRBV7-9	TRBJ2-2	.	.
CASSVGWGQGAKTYGYTF	TGTGCCAGCAGCGTGGGGTGGGGACAGGGGGCGAAGACCTATGGCTACACCTTC	18	TRBV3-1	TRBJ1-2	many	TRBD1
CSVEKAGANNEQFF	TGCAGCGTTGAGAAAGCGGGAGCTAACAATGAGCAGTTCTTC	14	TRBV29-1	TRBJ2-1	.	TRBD2
CASSSIPGQGKETQYF	TGTGCCAGCAGCTCCATTCCGGGACAGGGGAAAGAGACCCAGTACTTC	16	TRBV7-9	TRBJ2-5	many	TRBD1
CASSLVQAGDEQYF	TGTGCCAGCAGCTTAGTTCAGGCGGGGGACGAGCAGTACTTC	14	TRBV7-2	TRBJ2-7	many	TRBD2
CASRGQGAYNEQFF	TGTGCCAGCAGAGGACAGGGTGCTTACAATGAGCAGTTCTTC	14	TRBV6-1	TRBJ2-1	few	TRBD1
CASSPPDGELFF	TGTGCCAGCAGCCCCCCGGACGGGGAGCTGTTTTTT	12	TRBV7-9	TRBJ2-2	few	.
CASSLRSAEAFF	TGCGCCAGCAGCTTGAGGAGCGCTGAAGCTTTCTTT	12	TRBV5-1	TRBJ1-1	many	.
CASSFRLQPSTEQYF	TGTGCCAGCAGTTTCAGACTTCAACCCTCGACCGAGCAGTACTTC	15	TRBV12-3/TRBV12-4	TRBJ2-7	few	.
CASSSIRTDTQYF	TGTGCCAGCAGTTCTATCCGCACAGATACGCAGTATTTT	13	TRBV27	TRBJ2-3	few	.
CASSPPNSYEQYF	TGTGCCAGCTCACCACCAAACTCCTACGAGCAGTACTTC	13	TRBV18	TRBJ2-7	.	.
CASSFSGRGYNEQFF	TGTGCCAGCAGCTTCAGCGGGAGGGGCTACAATGAGCAGTTCTTC	15	TRBV7-3	TRBJ2-1	many	TRBD2
CASSYDSRGYTF	TGTGCCAGCAGTTACGATTCGCGTGGCTACACCTTC	12	TRBV6-2/TRBV6-3	TRBJ1-2	many	.
CSGRDRRETQYF	TGCAGCGGGCGGGACAGACGGGAGACCCAGTACTTC	12	TRBV29-1	TRBJ2-5	few	.